This entry describes one TCR beta chain. Its antigen is unknown. Per-base qualities were not stored, and no clone one base away is much larger. The data belong to a study of T cell changes during pregnancy in multiple sclerosis (dated by TCRdb to about 2019). About the full investigation: In women with multiple sclerosis, the researchers looked at how the T cell repertoire shifted as pregnancy progressed.

The junction shows trimming of 3 bases on V and 1 base on J, plus 9 bases between the germline ends. The CDR3 runs 14 amino acids, cysteine and phenylalanine included. The sequence is cut down to CDR3 DNA, 42 bases in frame from base 1. The germline V gene (reference sequence) gives CDR1 as LNHNV and CDR2 as YYDKDF. Receptor amplification or capture employed the immunoSEQ multiplex PCR assay. TCRdb mirrors the immuneACCESS table, restricted to in-frame sequences. Some clones are absent from its copies; in checked studies, under half trace to an unresolved V gene, and the reason for the others is unknown. Within this sample are 40,000 to 60,000 clones, with around 94% of them counted one time only. Approximately 0.49% of the sample comes from the top ten.

The specimen comprised CD4+ T cells from peripheral blood mononuclear cells, sampled in the first trimester of pregnancy. The TCR was taken from a female donor with multiple sclerosis, enrolled in a pregnancy study. The chain links TRBV15 with TRBJ1-1; D gene: possibly TRBD1, on 6 matching bases. The DNA is as follows: TGTGCCACCAGCAGCCAACAGGGGAACACTGAAGCTTTCTTT. It codes for CATSSQQGNTEAFF.